These 24 T cell receptor beta chains came from one sample sequenced in a study of T cell changes during pregnancy in multiple sclerosis. Profiling relied on immunoSEQ multiplex PCR, and the TCRdb table lists in-frame clones only, not all of them. Among 79,000 or so clones, around nine tenths were seen once, and the ten largest hold 0.21%. This specimen consisted of CD4+ T cells from peripheral blood mononuclear cells, obtained before pregnancy. The receptors originated from a female donor with multiple sclerosis, enrolled in a pregnancy study.

The J gene is TRBJ2-3, the V gene TRBV27; 9 bases line up with TRBD2. Germline V gives CDR1 MNHEY, CDR2 SMNVEV (reference sequence). The CDR3 is made up of 15 amino acids. Trimming took 6 bases from V and 7 from J; bases not matched to a gene: 11. CDR3 protein: CASSLMTSGGHTQYF. The CDR3 DNA reads TGTGCCAGCAGCCTAATGACTAGCGGAGGCCATACGCAGTATTTT.

The CDR3 sequence: CASTFDGQNTEAFF. CDR3 in DNA: TGCGCCAGCACCTTCGATGGACAGAACACTGAAGCTTTCTTT. This chain links TRBV5-1 with TRBJ1-1; a weak D match, TRBD1 (5 bases). The CDR3 length is 14 residues. Trimming took off 6 bases at V and 1 base at J, with 13 bases between the two ends. CDR1 SGHRS and CDR2 YFSETQ come from the germline V gene.

The genes are TRBV2 and TRBJ2-3; 8 nucleotides agree with TRBD1. The CDR3 is 15 residues long. The germline V gene has CDR1 SNHLY and CDR2 FYNNEI. With 7 bases clipped from V and 6 bases from J, the junction kept 12 bases outside the gene matches. The CDR3 DNA reads as TGTGCCAGCAAGGGACAGGACAACCCCGTGGATACGCAGTATTTT. This encodes CASKGQDNPVDTQYF.

The V gene is TRBV28, the J gene TRBJ1-1; tentative D call: TRBD1 (6 bases). The CDR3 loop spans 12 amino acids. Germline V gene data show CDR1 as MDHEN and CDR2 as SYDVKM. The CDR3 here is CRTGRVETEAFF. The CDR3, as DNA: TGTCGTACAGGGAGGGTAGAAACTGAAGCTTTCTTT.

The V call is TRBV6-5, the J call TRBJ2-5; a weak D match, TRBD1 (6 bases). The CDR3 extends over 13 amino acids. V was trimmed by 5 bases and J by 4 bases, leaving 11 bases between them. CDR1 is MNHEY, CDR2 SVGAGI, per germline. The CDR3 loop is CASSRLRGETQYF. CDR3 coding DNA: TGTGCCAGCAGTAGACTCAGGGGAGAGACCCAGTACTTC.

The chain combines TRBV2 with TRBJ1-5, with D tentatively TRBD1 (5 bases). The CDR3 consists of 14 residues. The germline V gene has CDR1 SNHLY and CDR2 FYNNEI. The germline V and J ends were trimmed by 4 bases and 4 bases, with 11 bases remaining between them. DNA of the CDR3: TGTGCCAGCAGTGGGCAGGAGGGGAATCAGCCCCAGCATTTT. It yields the protein CASSGQEGNQPQHF.

The V call is TRBV5-1, the J call TRBJ2-7; D is perhaps TRBD2 (7 bases). Per germline, CDR1 SGHRS and CDR2 YFSETQ. With 4 bases removed from V and 5 bases from J, the gap between germline ends came to 22 bases. CDR3 length equals 16 residues. CDR3 coding DNA: TGCGCCAGCAGCCCAATCTCCCTAGGGGGGGCCCACGAGCAGTACTTC. Translated, it gives CASSPISLGGAHEQYF.

The J gene is TRBJ1-1, the V gene TRBV7-3; TRBD1 aligns across 8 bases. The CDR3 loop spans 13 amino acids. V was clipped by 4 bases and J by 4 bases; unmatched bases: 2. Germline assignment: CDR1 SGHTA and CDR2 FQGTGA. The CDR3 protein is CASSSDRVTEAFF. In nucleotides, the CDR3 is TGTGCCAGCAGCTCGGACAGGGTCACTGAAGCTTTCTTT.

V gene TRBV15 combines with J gene TRBJ2-1; D gene uncertain. The CDR3 totals 14 residues. The germline V and J ends were trimmed by 8 bases and 0 bases, with 11 bases remaining between them. Germline V gene sequence: CDR1 LNHNV, CDR2 YYDKDF (reference sequence). The CDR3 coding sequence is TGTGCCACCGCGGTCCTGAGCTCCTACAATGAGCAGTTCTTC. Encoded protein: CATAVLSSYNEQFF.

This rearrangement joins TRBV7-8 to TRBJ1-3; the match to TRBD1 covers 8 bases. The CDR3 is 16 residues long. Looked up from germline, CDR1 is SGHVS and CDR2 is FQNEAQ. The ends lost 5 bases at V and 3 bases at J; junction bases unmatched: 9. CDR3 bases: TGTGCCAGCAGCGAAAGACAGGGGCCCATTGGAAACACCATATATTTT. Translating it yields CASSERQGPIGNTIYF.

The V call is TRBV5-4, the J call TRBJ2-7, with TRBD2 identical over 12 bases. Trimming removed 0 bases from V and 0 bases from J; junction bases left unmatched: 4. Germline values: CDR1 SGHNT, CDR2 YYREEE (reference sequence). There are 17 residues in the CDR3. CDR3 protein: CASSLGGLAGASYEQYF. CDR3 nucleotide sequence: TGTGCCAGCAGCTTGGGGGGACTAGCGGGCGCCTCCTACGAGCAGTACTTC.

V gene TRBV25-1 combines with J gene TRBJ2-3; 10 bases fit TRBD2. Unmatched junction bases numbered 21, after V lost 7 bases and J lost 11 bases. This CDR3 has 17 amino acids. Germline-derived CDR1 and CDR2 are MGHDK and SYGVNS. CDR3 sequence reads: CASTPWGQRGGDRLQYF. CDR3 in DNA: TGTGCCAGCACCCCCTGGGGACAGCGGGGGGGCGATCGATTGCAGTATTTT. Combining the CDR3 with reference TRBV25-1 and TRBJ2-3 gives the whole variable domain EADIYQTPRYLVIGTGKKITLECSQTMGHDKMYWYQQDPGMELHLIHYSYGVNSTEKGDLSSESTVSRIRTEHFPLTLESARPSHTSQYLCASTPWGQRGGDRLQYFGPGTRLTVL.

The genes are TRBV29-1 and TRBJ1-1; 8 bases map to TRBD1. The V gene's germline CDR1 is SQVTM and CDR2 ANQGSEA. The CDR3 sequence is 13 residues long. With V trimmed by 6 bases and J by 4 bases, 7 bases remained unmatched. The CDR3 DNA reads as TGCAGCGTCGCGACAGGGGTGAGCACTGAAGCTTTCTTT. This codes for CSVATGVSTEAFF.

V usage is TRBV11-2 and J usage is TRBJ2-7; D gene uncertain. The CDR3 spans 12 residues. From germline, CDR1 is SGHAT and CDR2 FQNNGV. The V gene lost 0 bases and the J gene lost 4 bases, with 4 bases spanning the gap. This CDR3 reads CASSLDRYEQYF. The CDR3 nucleotides are TGTGCCAGCAGCTTAGACCGGTACGAGCAGTACTTC.

This clone came up once. The V and J genes are TRBV7-6 and TRBJ1-3; TRBD1 matches at 8 bases. The CDR3 spans 17 residues. Germline CDR1 is SGHVS and CDR2 is FNYEAQ. Trimming removed 2 bases from V and 4 bases from J; junction bases left unmatched: 10. The chain's CDR3 is CASSLLSSRTGGNTIYF. The CDR3 coding sequence is TGTGCCAGCAGCTTATTATCCTCCCGGACAGGGGGAAACACCATATATTTT.

The V and J genes are TRBV7-2 and TRBJ2-7; 10 nucleotides agree with TRBD2. This CDR3 has 15 residues. Germline CDR1 is SGHTA and CDR2 is FQGNSA. J was trimmed by 6 bases and V by 5 bases; bases with no gene match: 10. In nucleotides, the CDR3 is TGTGCCAGCAGCCTAAACGTCCTAGCGGGGGCCGAGCAGTACTTC. Translating it yields CASSLNVLAGAEQYF.

This clone was seen just once. The chain links TRBV28 to TRBJ2-2, with TRBD1 matching over 7 bases. This CDR3 comprises 14 residues. The germline CDR1 and CDR2 sequences are MDHEN and SYDVKM. V was pared by 6 bases and J by 4 bases, with 5 bases of the junction left unmatched. The CDR3 DNA follows: TGTGCCAGCAGGACAGGGTCGGGCACCGGGGAGCTGTTTTTT. Translation: CASRTGSGTGELFF. The full variable domain, rest sourced from reference TRBV28 and TRBJ2-2, is DVKVTQSSRYLVKRTGEKVFLECVQDMDHENMFWYRQDPGLGLRLIYFSYDVKMKEKGDIPEGYSVSREKKERFSLILESASTNQTSMYLCASRTGSGTGELFFGEGSRLTVL.

The V call is TRBV7-9, the J call TRBJ1-3; D ambiguous. V lost 1 base and J 0 bases, leaving 16 bases between the germline ends. The CDR3 totals 18 residues. Looked up from germline, CDR1 is SEHNR and CDR2 is FQNEAQ (reference sequence). The CDR3 DNA is TGTGCCAGCAGCTTAGGGACTTCGAGGAGCCACTCTGGAAACACCATATATTTT. This gives the protein CASSLGTSRSHSGNTIYF.

The rearrangement uses TRBV7-8 and TRBJ1-5; 7 bases align to TRBD1. J was trimmed by 0 bases and V by 5 bases; bases with no gene match: 10. Per the germline V gene, CDR1 is SGHVS and CDR2 is FQNEAQ. The CDR3 length is 17 residues. The CDR3 nucleotides read TGTGCCAGCAGCACATGGACAGGTACTCATAGCAATCAGCCCCAGCATTTT. This gives the protein CASSTWTGTHSNQPQHF.

The rearrangement joins TRBV5-8 to TRBJ1-2, with unresolved D. Germline V gene lookup returns CDR1 SGHTS and CDR2 YDEGEE. The CDR3 is 17 residues long. V was pared by 0 bases and J by 4 bases, with 19 bases between. Written as DNA, the CDR3 is TGTGCCAGCAGCTTGGGTCACCGTAACAGTCAAGTCTATGGCTACACCTTC. Its translation is CASSLGHRNSQVYGYTF. Filled out from reference TRBV5-8 and TRBJ1-2, the complete variable domain reads EAGVTQSPTHLIKTRGQQATLRCSPISGHTSVYWYQQALGLGLQFLLWYDEGEERNRGNFPPRFSGRQFPNYSSELNVNALELEDSALYLCASSLGHRNSQVYGYTFGSGTRLTVV.

Note on this clone: Other DNA variants within this sample encode the same CDR3. This rearrangement joins TRBV6-1 to TRBJ1-1, with a tentative D call TRBD1 (5 bases). V lost 3 bases, J lost 2 bases, and 7 bases lay in between. The CDR3 sequence is 13 residues long. Germline CDR1 reads MNHNS; CDR2 reads SASEGT. The CDR3 DNA sequence: TGTGCCAGCAGTGACAGGGTCAACACTGAAGCTTTCTTT. Protein product: CASSDRVNTEAFF.

The chain combines TRBV4-1 with TRBJ1-1; D gene uncertain. This CDR3 is 16 amino acids long. Germline CDR1 MGHRA, CDR2 YSYEKL. Trimming left V 2 bases short and J 1 base short, with 14 bases between. In nucleotides, the CDR3 is TGCGCCAGCAGCCAATTACCGGGATACTCGAACACTGAAGCTTTCTTT. Protein sequence: CASSQLPGYSNTEAFF.

The V and J genes are TRBV21-1 and TRBJ1-2; TRBD1, the table's D call, was not compared with the DNA. TRBV21-1 is flagged as a pseudogene. The CDR3 covers 15 residues. Here the CDR3 reads CASSREPGQGAGYTF. The CDR3 region has the DNA TGTGCCAGCAGCAGGGAACCGGGACAGGGGGCAGGCTACACCTTC.

The chain couples TRBV30 to TRBJ2-1; 12 positions agree with TRBD2. V shed 7 bases, J shed 0 bases, and the junction held 7 bases outside the gene matches. The CDR3 has 16 amino acids. CDR1 is GTSNPN and CDR2 is SVGIG in the germline V gene (reference sequence). The CDR3 loop reads CASLGLAGHSYNEQFF. CDR3 DNA: TGTGCCTCCCTGGGACTAGCGGGCCACTCCTACAATGAGCAGTTCTTC.